This T cell receptor beta chain came from a study of PD-1 blockade in mismatch repair-deficient tumors. The CDR3 totals 17 residues. Germline trimming cut 1 base from V and 0 bases from J; bases unmatched to any gene: 7. The germline V gene encodes CDR1 SQVTM and CDR2 ANQGSEA. Clones were sequenced by immunoSEQ multiplex PCR, and TCRdb holds only the in-frame ones, with some missing. The sample holds 130,000 or so clones; around 87% are singletons and the top ten take approximately 13%. This TCR was sampled from an adult with mismatch repair-deficient cancer. The V gene is TRBV29-1, the J gene TRBJ2-2; TRBD1 matches 8 bases. The starting material was peripheral blood, obtained 44 weeks after starting pembrolizumab. CDR3 sequence (DNA): TGCAGCGTTGAAGGCCTAGCGACAGGGGCGAACACCGGGGAGCTGTTTTTT. Its translation: CSVEGLATGANTGELFF.